These T cell receptor beta chains were read from a single sample in a study of T cells after yellow fever vaccination. TCRdb re-called the 5' RACE reads with MiXCR, one entry per CDR3 protein. The sample holds 300,000 to 450,000 distinct CDR3 sequences, approximately 8% seen once. The sequenced sample was PBMCs, obtained 45 days after the first yellow fever vaccination. The receptors stem from a young man who received the YFV17D yellow fever vaccine. Both conserved end residues are part of each CDR3. The D gene is left open where the match is weak. Some rows mark clone size as missing; the rest say once, few, many or name a class of expanded clone.

abundance	d_gene	j_gene	v_gene	CDR3aa	CDR3nt
NA	TRBD1	TRBJ2-5	TRBV19	CASSVTGTGKETQYF	TGTGCCAGTAGTGTTACCGGGACAGGGAAAGAGACCCAGTACTTC
NA	NA	TRBJ2-2	TRBV7-2	CASSPLGLVGTGELFF	TGTGCCAGCAGCCCCCTCGGGCTAGTAGGCACCGGGGAGCTGTTTTTT
NA	NA	TRBJ1-1	TRBV18	CASSPGGQDTEAFF	TGTGCCAGCTCACCAGGGGGCCAGGACACTGAAGCTTTCTTT
many	NA	TRBJ2-2	TRBV4-2	CASSQEGLATGELFF	TGTGCCAGCAGCCAGGAAGGACTCGCCACCGGGGAGCTGTTTTTT
many	TRBD2	TRBJ2-2	TRBV2	CASRTLAGGLVGELFF	TGTGCCAGCAGGACCCTAGCGGGGGGGCTCGTCGGGGAGCTGTTTTTT
many	NA	TRBJ1-2	TRBV7-2	CASSPDASWGYTF	TGTGCCAGCAGCCCTGACGCATCATGGGGCTACACCTTC
NA	NA	TRBJ1-6	TRBV5-4	CASSLAGDSPLHF	TGTGCCAGCAGCTTGGCTGGCGATTCACCCCTCCACTTT
NA	NA	TRBJ2-3	TRBV20-1	CSAERGFTDTQYF	TGCAGCGCAGAGAGGGGCTTCACAGATACGCAGTATTTT
NA	NA	TRBJ2-3	TRBV10-3	CAISETTTDTQYF	TGTGCCATCAGTGAGACGACCACAGATACGCAGTATTTT
NA	NA	TRBJ1-4	TRBV4-2	CASSHVQGENEKLFF	TGTGCCAGCAGCCACGTGCAGGGAGAGAATGAAAAACTGTTTTTT
NA	NA	TRBJ2-3	TRBV29-1	CSVDVGVGDTQYF	TGCAGCGTTGATGTGGGGGTGGGAGATACGCAGTATTTT
NA	NA	TRBJ2-5	TRBV20-1	CSAIRGLETQYF	TGCAGTGCTATTCGTGGTCTGGAGACCCAGTACTTC
NA	TRBD2	TRBJ2-5	TRBV7-9	CASTGGVQETQYF	TGTGCCAGCACCGGGGGGGTGCAAGAGACCCAGTACTTC
NA	NA	TRBJ2-1	TRBV7-3	CASSPPQGWGMNEQFF	TGTGCCAGCAGCCCTCCCCAGGGGTGGGGGATGAATGAGCAGTTCTTC
once	NA	TRBJ2-1	TRBV9	CASSVGQASAYNEQFF	TGTGCCAGCAGCGTAGGTCAGGCCTCCGCCTACAATGAGCAGTTCTTC